The clone carrying this T cell receptor (beta chain) was recorded a few times. Antigen specificity is unknown. Time point specified: persistent/refractory GD, antithyroid drugs over 5 years with positive TRAb. PBMCs provided the RNA from which the TCR library was made. This sample is drawn from a study of regulatory T cells in long-lasting Graves disease. Study overall: The definition of persistent Graves' disease was over 5 years of antithyroid drugs with positive TSH receptor antibodies. Study results and caveats: New patients shared fewer public clonotypes (around 980) than persistent patients did (approximately 3,000). Examination was confined to peripheral blood, excluding thyroid tissue.

Germline CDR1 SQVTM, CDR2 ANQGSEA. Trimming cost V 6 bases and J 5 bases; bases outside gene matches: 8. The CDR3 has 13 amino acids. For TCR beta, libraries came from iRepertoire HTBI primers and Arm-PCR of CDR3 regions. TCRdb re-called the multiplex PCR reads through MiXCR, storing one row per CDR3 protein. Among about 470,000 distinct CDR3 sequences listed, around 20% were seen once. The source material was peripheral blood mononuclear cells (PBMCs), sampled when the disease was refractory, from a patient treated with antithyroid drugs. The sequence came from a female donor with Graves disease. This sequence joins TRBV29-1 and TRBJ1-1, with 8 bases that match TRBD1. The CDR3 loop reads CSVRTGYDTEAFF. The CDR3 DNA follows: TGCAGCGTCAGGACAGGGTATGATACTGAAGCTTTCTTT. The complete variable domain, with remaining parts taken from reference TRBV29-1 and TRBJ1-1, reads SAVISQKPSRDICQRGTSLTIQCQVDSQVTMMFWYRQQPGQSLTLIATANQGSEATYESGFVIDKFPISRPNLTFSTLTVSNMSPEDSSIYLCSVRTGYDTEAFFGQGTRLTVV.